This T cell receptor beta chain was captured in a study of OX40 agonist ivuxolimab in advanced cancers. For the study at large: Ivuxolimab is a fully human IgG2 antibody that activates OX40 (CD134).

The CDR3 has 19 amino acids. The V end lost 4 bases, the J end lost 7 bases, and 26 bases lay between the germline ends. Germline CDR1 and CDR2: MGHRA and YSYEKL. Details on this clone: What it binds is unknown.

Study results and caveats: At 0.1 to 3.0 mg/kg and by week 6, clonal expansion occurred in CD4+ and CD8+ blood T cells. Expanded clones were, on average, more numerous in CD8+ T cells than in CD4+.

If patients had autoimmune disease history or systemic immunosuppression, they were excluded. Only in-frame clones appear in the TCRdb table, and some are missing; sequencing was by immunoSEQ multiplex PCR. The sample yields under 90,000 clones, 90% seen once. The chain couples TRBV4-1 to TRBJ1-6; a weak D match, TRBD1 (6 bases). The material was CD4+ or CD8+ T cells sorted from blood, obtained in a trial of the OX40 agonist ivuxolimab. The TCR originated in an adult with an advanced solid tumor such as melanoma, head and neck, liver or kidney cancer. DNA for the CDR3: TGCGCCAGCAGCCCGAAGGGGGTGTCGGGGGAGGTCGGAAATTCACCCCTCCACTTT. This translates into CASSPKGVSGEVGNSPLHF.